One sample yielded the 30 T cell receptor beta chains listed below, sequenced in a study of HIV-infected patients and healthy controls. TCRdb used MiXCR to reprocess the 5' RACE reads, holding one entry per CDR3 protein. Of 18,000 or so distinct CDR3 sequences listed, 16% are singletons. The sequencing sample was made of CD8+ T cells from blood. The receptors derive from a human donor in good health.

This clonotype was observed a handful of times. The chain recombines TRBV7-9 with TRBJ1-2; D unresolved. Germline CDR1 reads SEHNR; CDR2 reads FQNEAQ (reference sequence). V was trimmed by 4 bases and J by 7 bases, leaving 19 bases between them. The CDR3 loop spans 15 amino acids. CDR3 sequence: CASSSSTMTSTGYTF. The CDR3 nucleotides read TGTGCCAGCAGCTCCTCGACAATGACCTCTACTGGCTACACCTTC.

This clonotype is judged medium-sized (0.01 to 0.1%). This chain connects TRBV28 to TRBJ2-3; no clear D gene. Deletions cut 6 bases from V and 2 bases from J, with 3 bases between. CDR3 length: 11 residues. Looked up from germline, CDR1 is MDHEN and CDR2 is SYDVKM. This CDR3 is CASSFTDTQYF. The CDR3 DNA is TGTGCCAGCAGCTTCACAGATACGCAGTATTTT.

The chain links TRBV7-8 to TRBJ2-7; 8 nucleotides line up with TRBD2. The CDR3 consists of 15 residues. CDR1 is SGHVS, CDR2 FQNEAQ, per germline. The V segment lost 5 bases and the J segment 0 bases; nucleotides outside the gene matches: 6. The CDR3 bases are TGTGCCAGCAGCATGACTAGCGTTGCCTCCTACGAGCAGTACTTC. Protein sequence: CASSMTSVASYEQYF.

Relative to its sample, this clonotype is medium-sized. The chain is built from TRBV20-1 and TRBJ2-3, with 8 bases identical to TRBD2. Trimming took 5 bases from V and 5 from J; bases not matched to a gene: 15. This CDR3 contains 16 residues. Germline-derived CDR1 and CDR2 are DFQATT and SNEGSKA (reference sequence). CDR3 DNA sequence: TGCAGTGCTTCTCCCGAAGCGGGGGCCGTTGGAGATACGCAGTATTTT. Translated: CSASPEAGAVGDTQYF.

The sample holds many counts of this clonotype. The chain recombines TRBV6-2 or TRBV6-3 with TRBJ2-1; TRBD2 might be the D (6 bases). Germline CDR1 is MNHEY and CDR2 is SVGEGT. V was cut by 8 bases and J by 5 bases, with 13 bases left in between. The CDR3 runs 13 residues. CDR3 in DNA: TGTGCCAGCCGCTCTAGCGCGGACAATGAGCAGTTCTTC. This sequence encodes CASRSSADNEQFF.

This clonotype was seen only a few times. This chain joins TRBV4-2 and TRBJ1-1, with TRBD1 as a possible D gene (6 bases). CDR1 and CDR2 (germline): LGHNA, YNFKEQ. This CDR3 region has 15 residues. The V end was cut by 4 bases, the J end by 4 bases, with 16 bases between. The chain's CDR3 is CASSPGNGGPTEAFF. The CDR3, as DNA: TGTGCCAGCAGCCCTGGAAACGGGGGGCCCACTGAAGCTTTCTTT.

This clonotype was picked up a small number of times. This rearrangement joins TRBV4-3 to TRBJ2-7, with 8 bases matching TRBD1. The J segment lost 5 bases and the V segment lost 4 bases, leaving 7 bases of the junction unmatched. Germline V gene lookup returns CDR1 LGHNA and CDR2 YSLEER. The CDR3 spans 14 residues. CDR3: CASSPRDRSHEQYF. In DNA form, the CDR3 reads TGCGCCAGCAGCCCGCGGGACAGGTCGCACGAGCAGTACTTC.

By share of the sample, this clonotype is large. The V call is TRBV27, the J call TRBJ2-3, with unresolved D. This CDR3 has 12 residues. The germline CDR1 and CDR2 sequences are MNHEY and SMNVEV (reference sequence). V was trimmed by 6 bases and J by 0 bases, leaving 4 bases between them. The DNA for the CDR3 is TGTGCCAGCAGGATCAGCACAGATACGCAGTATTTT. Residues: CASRISTDTQYF.

This clonotype was counted ten times or more. The chain combines TRBV7-9 with TRBJ2-5; 8 bases match TRBD2. CDR3 length: 15 amino acids. Germline CDR1 reads SEHNR; CDR2 reads FQNEAQ (reference sequence). Trimming cost V 2 bases and J 2 bases; bases outside gene matches: 4. The CDR3 DNA sequence: TGTGCCAGCAGCTTACAAGCGGGGGCTCAAGAGACCCAGTACTTC. It encodes CASSLQAGAQETQYF.

There are many counts of this clonotype. The CDR3 spells CASSEAGGPYEQYF. CDR3 DNA: TGTGCCAGCAGCGAAGCGGGAGGACCCTACGAGCAGTACTTC. The gene calls are TRBV13 and TRBJ2-7, with 9 positions matching TRBD2. The CDR3 is made up of 14 amino acids. Germline assignment: CDR1 PRHDT and CDR2 FYEKMQ (reference sequence). The V segment lost 5 bases and the J segment 2 bases; nucleotides outside the gene matches: 4.

The table lists this clonotype with a few counts. This chain uses TRBV19 with TRBJ1-2, with D uncertain. The V end lost 1 base, the J end lost 1 base, and 4 bases lay between the germline ends. The CDR3 spans 13 residues. Germline CDR1 and CDR2: LNHDA and SQIVND (reference sequence). Here the CDR3 reads CASSIGDNYGYTF. CDR3 nucleotide sequence: TGTGCCAGTAGTATAGGGGATAACTATGGCTACACCTTC.

This clonotype has just a few counts. CDR3 residues: CASSERSGAYGGYTF. In DNA form, the CDR3 reads TGTGCCAGCAGTGAACGTTCGGGGGCCTATGGTGGCTACACCTTC. The chain uses TRBV6-1 and TRBJ1-2; D perhaps matches TRBD1 (6 bases). V lost 2 bases and J lost 7, with 17 bases in between. The CDR3 runs 15 residues. CDR1 and CDR2 (germline): MNHNS, SASEGT.

This chain links TRBV13 with TRBJ2-7; D is possibly TRBD1 (6 bases). V gave up 7 bases and J gave up 6 bases, with 16 bases separating them. Germline V gene sequence: CDR1 PRHDT, CDR2 FYEKMQ (reference sequence). This CDR3 comprises 13 residues. CDR3: CASTPGHPIEQYF. CDR3 DNA sequence: TGTGCCAGCACCCCGGGACACCCTATCGAGCAGTACTTC.

This clonotype was seen at least ten times. The chain joins TRBV6-6 to TRBJ2-1; no definite D call. The germline V and J ends were trimmed by 8 bases and 3 bases, with 8 bases remaining between them. This CDR3 has 12 residues. Germline V gene sequence: CDR1 MNHNY, CDR2 SVGAGI (reference sequence). CDR3 DNA: TGTGCCAGCGGGTTGTTCTACAATGAGCAGTTCTTC. Its translation: CASGLFYNEQFF.

This clonotype came up a few times. One end of the junction is discordant with germline, which a read error may explain. The CDR3 reads CASSIAGPQDTQYF. CDR3 nucleotides: TGTGCCAGCAGTATAGCGGGACCTCAAGATACGCAGTATTTT. This chain joins TRBV12-3 or TRBV12-4 and TRBJ2-3, with 8 bases lining up with TRBD2. The CDR3 runs to 14 residues.

The rearrangement uses TRBV5-1 and TRBJ2-2, with D hard to call. Germline V gene sequence: CDR1 SGHRS, CDR2 YFSETQ. The length of the CDR3 is 16 residues. The ends were cut back, 0 bases at V and 6 bases at J, with 15 bases in the middle. In DNA form, the CDR3 reads TGCGCCAGCAGCTTGGTCCCGGAGATGTTTGCCGGGGAGCTGTTTTTT. It specifies CASSLVPEMFAGELFF.

The gene calls are TRBV29-1 and TRBJ2-7, with TRBD1 matching over 7 bases. V lost 3 bases to trimming and J lost 2 bases; unmatched junction nucleotides: 13. This CDR3 is built from 16 residues. Germline V gives CDR1 SQVTM, CDR2 ANQGSEA. CDR3 nucleotide sequence: TGCAGCGTTGAGTTGGGGCAAACAGGGGATACCTACGAGCAGTACTTC. This translates into CSVELGQTGDTYEQYF.

The chain is built from TRBV20-1 and TRBJ2-2, with D tentatively TRBD1 (6 bases). Trimming cost V 2 bases and J 1 base, with 14 bases left between them. The CDR3 loop spans 16 amino acids. Germline V gene data show CDR1 as DFQATT and CDR2 as SNEGSKA (reference sequence). The CDR3 sequence is CSARTGYLKNTGELFF. As DNA, the CDR3 is TGCAGTGCTAGAACAGGGTACCTAAAGAACACCGGGGAGCTGTTTTTT.

This clonotype appeared many times. The rearrangement joins TRBV29-1 to TRBJ2-3; 11 nucleotides match TRBD1. The CDR3 consists of 15 residues. Germline CDR1 reads SQVTM; CDR2 reads ANQGSEA. Germline trimming cut 6 bases from V and 4 bases from J; bases unmatched to any gene: 9. The CDR3 region has the DNA TGCAGCGTGGCCGGGACAGGGGGGGTTGCAGATACGCAGTATTTT. Translated, it gives CSVAGTGGVADTQYF.

This clonotype was detected ten times or more. V usage is TRBV6-6 and J usage is TRBJ2-7, with 11 positions matching TRBD1. Per the germline V gene, CDR1 is MNHNY and CDR2 is SVGAGI (reference sequence). V gave up 5 bases and J gave up 3 bases; unmatched junction bases: 3. This CDR3 spans 14 amino acids. CDR3 in amino acids: CASSRDRGGYEQYF. The CDR3 coding sequence is TGTGCCAGCAGTCGGGACAGGGGGGGCTACGAGCAGTACTTC.

This clonotype came up a few times. The chain has TRBV6-2 or TRBV6-3 and TRBJ2-3; no definite D call. Per the germline V gene, CDR1 is MNHEY and CDR2 is SVGEGT. The CDR3 contains 13 residues. The V end lost 2 bases, the J end lost 4 bases, and 7 bases lay between the germline ends. The CDR3 sequence is CASSYPRADTQYF. The CDR3 DNA is TGTGCCAGCAGTTACCCTCGGGCAGATACGCAGTATTTT.

The rearrangement uses TRBV7-8 and TRBJ2-1; D is unresolved. V gave up 5 bases and J gave up 6 bases, with 14 bases separating them. The germline gives CDR1 SGHVS, CDR2 FQNEAQ. The CDR3 is made up of 14 amino acids. Written as DNA, the CDR3 is TGTGCCAGCAGCGCCCCTCCCGGGCGCAATGAGCAGTTCTTC. It specifies CASSAPPGRNEQFF. Combining the CDR3 with reference TRBV7-8 and TRBJ2-1 gives the whole variable domain GAGVSQSPRYKVAKRGQDVALRCDPISGHVSLFWYQQALGQGPEFLTYFQNEAQLDKSGLPSDRFFAERPEGSVSTLKIQRTQQEDSAVYLCASSAPPGRNEQFFGPGTRLTVL.

DNA of the CDR3: TGTGCCAGCAGCTTCCGGGACACGAGGACTGACGAGCAGTTCTTC. It specifies CASSFRDTRTDEQFF. The rearrangement uses TRBV7-6 and TRBJ2-1; tentative D call: TRBD1 (6 bases). The CDR3 has 15 residues. Germline values: CDR1 SGHVS, CDR2 FNYEAQ. V was cut by 3 bases and J by 10 bases, with 19 bases left in between. The full variable domain, rest sourced from reference TRBV7-6 and TRBJ2-1, is GAGVSQSPRYKVTKRGQDVALRCDPISGHVSLYWYRQALGQGPEFLTYFNYEAQQDKSGLPNDRFSAERPEGSISTLTIQRTEQRDSAMYRCASSFRDTRTDEQFFGPGTRLTVL.

This clonotype was observed at least ten times. This sequence joins TRBV12-3 or TRBV12-4 and TRBJ1-3; no definite D call. The V and J ends lost 4 bases and 0 bases respectively, with 13 bases between them. The CDR3 covers 16 residues. CDR3 amino acids: CASSSPQVPSGNTIYF. DNA of the CDR3: TGTGCCAGCAGTTCACCCCAGGTTCCCTCTGGAAACACCATATATTTT.

This sequence joins TRBV7-9 and TRBJ2-3; 8 nucleotides line up with TRBD2. V lost 5 bases to trimming and J lost 0 bases; unmatched junction nucleotides: 4. This CDR3 spans 15 amino acids. Germline V gene data show CDR1 as SEHNR and CDR2 as FQNEAQ (reference sequence). This chain's CDR3 is CASSLGGASTDTQYF. CDR3 sequence (DNA): TGTGCCAGCAGCCTCGGGGGGGCTAGCACAGATACGCAGTATTTT.

In its sample, this clonotype was seen a few times. This chain connects TRBV7-2 to TRBJ2-5; D unresolved. The CDR3 is made up of 14 amino acids. Deletions cut 3 bases from V and 1 base from J, with 9 bases between. CDR1 and CDR2 from the germline V gene are SGHTA and FQGNSA. DNA of the CDR3: TGTGCCAGCAGCTTTAGTCAGTTCCAAGAGACCCAGTACTTC. Its protein is CASSFSQFQETQYF.

This clonotype was observed a few times. The chain links TRBV7-8 to TRBJ2-3; TRBD1 or TRBD2 may be the D gene (6 bases each). CDR3 length: 14 residues. V was clipped by 5 bases and J by 4 bases, with 13 bases between them. Germline assignment: CDR1 SGHVS and CDR2 FQNEAQ. CDR3: CASSPNRGPDTQYF. The CDR3, as DNA: TGTGCCAGCAGCCCCAACCGGGGGCCAGATACGCAGTATTTT.

There are a few counts of this clonotype. V gene TRBV19 combines with J gene TRBJ2-7; D unclear. V was clipped by 3 bases and J by 6 bases, with 12 bases between them. Germline V gives CDR1 LNHDA, CDR2 SQIVND (reference sequence). This CDR3 comprises 13 residues. CDR3 nucleotide sequence: TGTGCCAGTAGTATCTCCACACCTGGCGAGCAGTACTTC. It specifies CASSISTPGEQYF.

This rearrangement joins TRBV19 to TRBJ2-1; D unresolved. Trimming left V 3 bases short and J 0 bases short, with 9 bases between. In germline, CDR1 is LNHDA, CDR2 SQIVND (reference sequence). This CDR3 is 15 amino acids long. CDR3 DNA sequence: TGTGCCAGTAGTATCGACTGGAGCTCCTACAATGAGCAGTTCTTC. Translated, it gives CASSIDWSSYNEQFF.

This clonotype was detected ten times or more. V is TRBV5-1 and J is TRBJ2-7; the D is unclear. The ends were cut back, 0 bases at V and 3 bases at J, with 7 bases in the middle. CDR3 length equals 13 residues. CDR1 SGHRS and CDR2 YFSETQ come from the germline V gene. In DNA form, the CDR3 reads TGCGCCAGCAGCTTGGAGCCCCACTACGAGCAGTACTTC. This translates into CASSLEPHYEQYF.